The 32 T cell receptor beta chains listed next were all sequenced from one sample in a study of blood T cell repertoires in COVID-19. Using immunoSEQ multiplex PCR, the repertoire was profiled, and TCRdb retains in-frame clones only, with some absent. The sample yields 100,000 to 150,000 clones, 70% to 90% seen once. Input material: peripheral blood. These receptors originate from a man over 45 with acute or convalescent COVID-19.

CDR3 DNA: TGTGCCAGCAGTCGGGGGGAGGGGGAGACCCAGTACTTC. This gives the protein CASSRGEGETQYF. The chain is built from TRBV28 and TRBJ2-5; 7 bases agree with TRBD2. This CDR3 comprises 13 residues. Looked up from germline, CDR1 is MDHEN and CDR2 is SYDVKM. J gave up 5 bases and V 5 bases, and 5 bases lay outside the gene matches.

The chain recombines TRBV2 with TRBJ2-3; D perhaps matches TRBD2 (5 bases). V dropped 4 bases and J dropped 0 bases, with 11 bases sitting between them. CDR1 SNHLY and CDR2 FYNNEI come from the germline V gene. The CDR3 is 15 residues long. As DNA, the CDR3 is TGTGCCAGCAGTGGGTTAGCGACTAGCACAGATACGCAGTATTTT. This sequence encodes CASSGLATSTDTQYF.

The chain links TRBV18 to TRBJ2-1; the D gene is possibly TRBD2 (6 bases). This CDR3 contains 17 residues. Trimming took 3 bases from V and 3 from J, leaving 18 bases between them. CDR1 KGHSH and CDR2 LQKENI come from the germline V gene. CDR3 coding DNA: TGTGCCAGCTCACCCCCGGTTGGGGGGAGGAGCTACAATGAGCAGTTCTTC. The encoded protein is CASSPPVGGRSYNEQFF.

The chain employs TRBV7-2 and TRBJ2-7; 8 positions agree with TRBD2. Germline values: CDR1 SGHTA, CDR2 FQGNSA. The CDR3 runs 15 residues. V lost 1 base, J lost 3 bases, and 5 bases stayed unmatched. The CDR3 is CASSLDGTSIYEQYF. The DNA of the CDR3 is TGTGCCAGCAGCTTAGACGGGACTAGTATCTACGAGCAGTACTTC.

The chain links TRBV13 to TRBJ1-5, with 8 bases identical to TRBD1. Trimming cost V 4 bases and J 8 bases; bases outside gene matches: 10. The CDR3 runs to 15 residues. The germline gives CDR1 PRHDT, CDR2 FYEKMQ (reference sequence). CDR3 amino acids: CASSSGGRNLEPQHF. CDR3 sequence (DNA): TGTGCCAGCAGCTCAGGGGGCAGGAACCTCGAGCCCCAGCATTTT.

The count of this clone is one. The chain links TRBV6-5 to TRBJ1-3, with 8 positions matching TRBD1. J gave up 0 bases and V 2 bases, and 3 bases lay outside the gene matches. Germline V gene sequence: CDR1 MNHEY, CDR2 SVGAGI. CDR3 length: 16 residues. This chain's CDR3 is CASSYGQGDSGNTIYF. The CDR3 bases are TGTGCCAGCAGTTACGGACAGGGAGACTCTGGAAACACCATATATTTT.

The chain carries TRBV2 and TRBJ2-7, with 10 positions matching TRBD1. This CDR3 has 15 residues. Germline V CDR1 and CDR2: SNHLY, FYNNEI. Trimming cost V 7 bases and J 4 bases; bases outside gene matches: 10. CDR3 DNA: TGTGCCAGCACTACTCCCGGGACAGGGGTGTACGAGCAGTACTTC. Translation: CASTTPGTGVYEQYF.

This sequence joins TRBV5-1 and TRBJ2-5, with 9 bases fitting TRBD2. Germline V gives CDR1 SGHRS, CDR2 YFSETQ. This CDR3 is built from 16 residues. With 0 bases clipped from V and 5 bases from J, the junction kept 8 bases outside the gene matches. In DNA form, the CDR3 reads TGCGCCAGCAGCTTGGATCGCGGGGGGGCCTGGGAGACCCAGTACTTC. Translating gives CASSLDRGGAWETQYF.

This clone was seen just once. This chain joins TRBV10-2 and TRBJ2-7, with D possibly TRBD2 on 5 matching bases. Germline lookup yields CDR1 WSHSY and CDR2 SAAADI. V was cut by 6 bases and J by 0 bases, with 24 bases left in between. The CDR3 is made up of 18 amino acids. CDR3 sequence (DNA): TGCGCCAGCAGCCCAAGCCCCCTAGGACGGAGGAGCTCCTACGAGCAGTACTTC. This encodes CASSPSPLGRRSSYEQYF.

The rearrangement uses TRBV5-6 and TRBJ1-2; D is uncertain. The CDR3 covers 13 residues. V was clipped by 4 bases and J by 4 bases, with 11 bases between them. Germline V gene data show CDR1 as SGHDT and CDR2 as YYEEEE. CDR3 nucleotides: TGTGCCAGCAGCGGCGGGATTAGCTATGGCTACACCTTC. Translated: CASSGGISYGYTF. Full variable domain (outside the CDR3, taken from reference TRBV5-6 and TRBJ1-2): DAGVTQSPTHLIKTRGQQVTLRCSPKSGHDTVSWYQQALGQGPQFIFQYYEEEERQRGNFPDRFSGHQFPNYSSELNVNALLLGDSALYLCASSGGISYGYTFGSGTRLTVV.

V gene TRBV3-1 (or the pseudogene TRBV3-2) combines with J gene TRBJ1-5; D remains unclear. In germline, CDR1 is LGHDT, CDR2 YNNKEL (reference sequence). This CDR3 contains 13 residues. V dropped 4 bases and J dropped 2 bases, with 6 bases sitting between them. CDR3 region: CASSLRGNQPQHF. The DNA of the CDR3 is TGTGCCAGCAGCCTTCGTGGCAATCAGCCCCAGCATTTT.

The sample holds a few counts of this clone. The J gene is TRBJ1-3, the V gene TRBV9; D is uncertain. Trimming took 4 bases from V and 3 from J, leaving 2 bases between them. The CDR3 is 11 amino acids. Germline V lookup: CDR1 SGDLS, CDR2 YYNGEE. The CDR3 here is CASSLGNTIYF. In DNA form, the CDR3 reads TGTGCCAGCAGCCTTGGAAACACCATATATTTT. The variable domain in full, with the rest retrieved from reference TRBV9 and TRBJ1-3, is DSGVTQTPKHLITATGQRVTLRCSPRSGDLSVYWYQQSLDQGLQFLIQYYNGEERAKGNILERFSAQQFPDLHSELNLSSLELGDSALYFCASSLGNTIYFGEGSWLTVV.

The chain has TRBV5-1 and TRBJ2-1; D is perhaps TRBD2 (5 bases). This CDR3 contains 16 residues. Germline-derived CDR1 and CDR2 are SGHRS and YFSETQ. The ends were cut back, 0 bases at V and 7 bases at J, with 17 bases in the middle. The CDR3 reads CASSLVEGLQGNEQFF. DNA of the CDR3: TGCGCCAGCAGCTTGGTTGAGGGCCTTCAAGGTAATGAGCAGTTCTTC.

V and J are TRBV19 and TRBJ1-5; TRBD1 aligns across 7 bases. Germline trimming cut 4 bases from V and 0 bases from J; bases unmatched to any gene: 3. Germline CDR1 reads LNHDA; CDR2 reads SQIVND (reference sequence). The CDR3 has 15 amino acids. Here the CDR3 reads CASSTQGISNQPQHF. DNA of the CDR3: TGTGCCAGTAGTACACAGGGGATTAGCAATCAGCCCCAGCATTTT. The full variable domain, rest sourced from reference TRBV19 and TRBJ1-5, is DGGITQSPKYLFRKEGQNVTLSCEQNLNHDAMYWYRQDPGQGLRLIYYSQIVNDFQKGDIAEGYSVSREKKESFPLTVTSAQKNPTAFYLCASSTQGISNQPQHFGDGTRLSIL.

This rearrangement joins TRBV6-5 to TRBJ1-2, with a possible D match to TRBD1 (5 bases). CDR3 length: 15 residues. Germline-derived CDR1 and CDR2 are MNHEY and SVGAGI. V was clipped by 6 bases and J by 5 bases, with 19 bases between them. CDR3 loop: CASRPYRSPYYGYTF. DNA for the CDR3: TGTGCCAGCAGACCCTACAGGTCCCCATATTATGGCTACACCTTC.

V is TRBV27 and J is TRBJ1-2; 9 positions match TRBD1. The CDR3 is made up of 16 amino acids. From germline, CDR1 is MNHEY and CDR2 SMNVEV (reference sequence). Trimming took 5 bases from V and 5 from J; bases not matched to a gene: 12. CDR3 region: CASSPNRGRLEYGYTF. In DNA form, the CDR3 reads TGTGCCAGCAGTCCGAACAGGGGGCGGCTTGAGTATGGCTACACCTTC.

The sample holds a few counts of this clone. The CDR3 loop reads CAARATSGGYEQYF. In DNA, the CDR3 is TGTGCCGCAAGGGCCACTAGCGGGGGCTACGAGCAGTACTTC. The chain links TRBV2 to TRBJ2-7, with 11 nucleotides matching TRBD2. The germline CDR1 and CDR2 sequences are SNHLY and FYNNEI. The CDR3 totals 14 residues. Germline trimming cut 11 bases from V and 3 bases from J; bases unmatched to any gene: 9. Combining the CDR3 with reference TRBV2 and TRBJ2-7 gives the whole variable domain EPEVTQTPSHQVTQMGQEVILRCVPISNHLYFYWYRQILGQKVEFLVSFYNNEISEKSEIFDDQFSVERPDGSNFTLKIRSTKLEDSAMYFCAARATSGGYEQYFGPGTRLTVT.

The gene calls are TRBV28 and TRBJ1-2; D gene uncertain. V dropped 6 bases and J dropped 5 bases, with 4 bases sitting between them. Germline loops: CDR1 MDHEN, CDR2 SYDVKM. The CDR3 length is 10 residues. The CDR3 loop is CASSQYGYTF. The DNA of the CDR3 is TGTGCCAGCAGCCAGTATGGCTACACCTTC.

The chain links TRBV7-2 to TRBJ2-7, with 9 bases that match TRBD1. Germline V lookup: CDR1 SGHTA, CDR2 FQGNSA. V gave up 1 base and J gave up 3 bases; unmatched junction bases: 10. The length of the CDR3 is 17 residues. The chain's CDR3 is CASSLDLVGQGLYEQYF. The CDR3 region has the DNA TGTGCCAGCAGCTTAGATCTCGTAGGACAGGGGCTCTACGAGCAGTACTTC.

The chain is built from TRBV27 and TRBJ2-7; 7 nucleotides match TRBD1. The V gene end was trimmed by 6 bases and the J gene end by 3 bases; junction bases not matched to a gene: 14. Germline lookup yields CDR1 MNHEY and CDR2 SMNVEV (reference sequence). The CDR3 runs to 16 residues. The chain's CDR3 is CASSPARTGRFYEQYF. The CDR3 coding sequence is TGTGCCAGCAGCCCCGCTAGGACAGGAAGGTTCTACGAGCAGTACTTC.

The CDR3 loop is CASSSKGDGTYNEQFF. CDR3 DNA sequence: TGCGCCAGCAGCTCGAAGGGAGATGGCACCTACAATGAGCAGTTCTTC. The chain joins TRBV5-1 to TRBJ2-1; possible D gene TRBD2, 5 bases. The CDR3 extends over 16 amino acids. Trimming took off 3 bases at V and 2 bases at J, with 15 bases between the two ends. Germline assignment: CDR1 SGHRS and CDR2 YFSETQ.

V gene TRBV5-1 combines with J gene TRBJ1-6, with 7 bases aligning to TRBD1. CDR3 size: 17 residues. V shed 9 bases, J shed 7 bases, and the junction held 19 bases outside the gene matches. The germline V gene encodes CDR1 SGHRS and CDR2 YFSETQ. CDR3 sequence (DNA): TGCGCCAACATAGTCCGGGCCTTAGGGGGCGGGAATTCACCCCTCCACTTT. Its protein is CANIVRALGGGNSPLHF.

V usage is TRBV6-6 and J usage is TRBJ1-1, with 8 positions matching TRBD1. The V and J ends lost 5 bases and 0 bases, in that order; junction bases with no gene match: 5. The CDR3 extends over 15 amino acids. Germline V gives CDR1 MNHNY, CDR2 SVGAGI (reference sequence). The CDR3 nucleotides are TGTGCCAGCAGTACCCGACAGGGGTTGAACACTGAAGCTTTCTTT. It yields the protein CASSTRQGLNTEAFF.

The rearrangement uses TRBV21-1 and TRBJ1-2; TRBD1 is the table's D call and was not checked against the DNA. TRBV21-1 is marked as a pseudogene. CDR3 length: 16 residues. The CDR3 nucleotides are TGTGCCAGAGCGGACAGGGAGATCCCTTCTAACTATGGCTACACCTTC. Translating gives CARADREIPSNYGYTF.

The chain has TRBV5-1 and TRBJ2-5, with 11 bases identical to TRBD2. With V trimmed by 4 bases and J by 2 bases, 4 bases remained unmatched. Germline CDR1 is SGHRS and CDR2 is YFSETQ. This CDR3 spans 15 amino acids. The CDR3 coding sequence is TGCGCCAGCAGCCTCCGGACTAGCGGGCAAGAGACCCAGTACTTC. Translated, it gives CASSLRTSGQETQYF.

V is TRBV5-1 and J is TRBJ1-1; no definite D call. Germline loops: CDR1 SGHRS, CDR2 YFSETQ. The CDR3 runs to 14 residues. Trimming removed 4 bases from V and 1 base from J, with 11 bases in between. CDR3 amino acids: CASSISVPNTEAFF. The CDR3, as DNA: TGCGCCAGCAGCATTTCCGTCCCGAACACTGAAGCTTTCTTT.

On this clone: One end of the junction varies from germline; a read error may be responsible. The genes are TRBV9 and TRBJ1-1; 9 nucleotides line up with TRBD1. CDR3 length equals 15 residues. Germline V gene data show CDR1 as SGDLS and CDR2 as YYNGEE. The CDR3 nucleotides are TGTGCCAGCAGCGTAGCTACCGGAGGGACAGGGCGTCTTATCTTT. Translated, it gives CASSVATGGTGRLIF.

This clone was counted a single time. The V call is TRBV7-2, the J call TRBJ2-1, with D uncertain. The CDR3 is made up of 14 amino acids. CDR1 and CDR2 from the germline V gene are SGHTA and FQGNSA. The V gene lost 1 base and the J gene lost 0 bases, with 4 bases spanning the gap. CDR3 sequence: CASSLDYSYNEQFF. CDR3 nucleotide sequence: TGTGCCAGCAGCTTAGACTACTCCTACAATGAGCAGTTCTTC.

This rearrangement joins TRBV18 to TRBJ1-1; the D gene is possibly TRBD1 (6 bases). The CDR3 totals 14 residues. The ends were cut back, 3 bases at V and 3 bases at J, with 11 bases in the middle. The V gene's germline CDR1 is KGHSH and CDR2 LQKENI. CDR3 loop: CASSPLRGYTEAFF. The CDR3, as DNA: TGTGCCAGCTCACCGCTAAGGGGGTACACTGAAGCTTTCTTT. Using reference TRBV18 and TRBJ1-1 for the parts outside the CDR3, the full variable domain is NAGVMQNPRHLVRRRGQEARLRCSPMKGHSHVYWYRQLPEEGLKFMVYLQKENIIDESGMPKERFSAEFPKEGPSILRIQQVVRGDSAAYFCASSPLRGYTEAFFGQGTRLTVV.

The genes are TRBV7-8 and TRBJ1-5, with 9 nucleotides matching TRBD1. From germline, CDR1 is SGHVS and CDR2 FQNEAQ. V was pared by 3 bases and J by 0 bases, with 3 bases of the junction left unmatched. CDR3 length equals 16 residues. The CDR3 DNA sequence: TGTGCCAGCAGCTTTCGGACAGGGGTTAGCAATCAGCCCCAGCATTTT. Translating gives CASSFRTGVSNQPQHF.

The chain has TRBV27 and TRBJ1-4; 10 positions match TRBD1. The junction had 10 bases not matched to a gene; V was cut back by 4 bases and J by 11 bases. Germline lookup yields CDR1 MNHEY and CDR2 SMNVEV (reference sequence). CDR3 size: 15 residues. The CDR3 is CASSSAGTGERKLFF. CDR3 in DNA: TGTGCCAGCAGTTCGGCCGGGACAGGGGAGCGGAAACTGTTTTTT.

The chain joins TRBV10-3 to TRBJ1-5, with 9 nucleotides matching TRBD1. V gave up 6 bases and J gave up 4 bases; unmatched junction bases: 7. CDR1 and CDR2 from the germline V gene are ENHRY and SYGVKD. The CDR3 is 15 amino acids. CDR3 bases: TGTGCCATCAGACGGACAGGGGAGCCAAATCAGCCCCAGCATTTT. Encoded protein: CAIRRTGEPNQPQHF.